These T cell receptor beta chains were read from a single sample in a study of shared T cell receptors in the human thymus. Generated by immunoSEQ multiplex PCR, the TCRdb table keeps only in-frame clones and is missing some. The data show 600,000 to 900,000 clones, 80% to 90% seen once. This sample also belongs to another study, concerning human thymus T cells.

Sequences were obtained from thymocytes. These receptors were taken from a girl under three years old with a congenital heart defect. Each CDR3 is given with its conserved first and last residue. Fields, in order: V gene, D gene, J gene, clone size, CDR3 protein, CDR3 DNA. The D gene is left open where the match is weak. Size is omitted from some rows. Given values are once, few, many or a class for expanded clones.

>TRBV9|-|TRBJ2-1|-
CASSVDPAVGGLYNEQFF
TGTGCCAGCAGCGTAGATCCGGCGGTAGGTGGTTTATACAATGAGCAGTTCTTC
>TRBV14|-|TRBJ2-1|-
CASSQAKRLAYNEQFF
TGTGCCAGCAGCCAAGCGAAGAGACTAGCCTACAATGAGCAGTTCTTC
>TRBV27|TRBD1|TRBJ1-2|-
CASSSLDREANYGYTF
TGTGCCAGCAGTTCGCTCGACAGGGAGGCTAACTATGGCTACACCTTC
>TRBV7-8|-|TRBJ2-7|-
CASSLAISGKSYEQYF
TGTGCCAGCAGCTTAGCTATTTCAGGGAAATCCTACGAGCAGTACTTC
>TRBV5-6|TRBD2|TRBJ2-3|few
CASSTSGGAVSTDTQYF
TGTGCCAGCAGCACAAGCGGGGGGGCAGTTAGCACAGATACGCAGTATTTT
>TRBV14|-|TRBJ1-4|-
CASSQDLTAPQLGNEKLFF
TGTGCCAGCAGCCAAGATCTTACGGCACCACAGTTGGGTAATGAAAAACTGTTTTTT
>TRBV19|-|TRBJ1-1|once
CASSTPGTGMNTEAFF
TGTGCCAGTAGTACCCCCGGGACTGGTATGAACACTGAAGCTTTCTTT
>TRBV27|-|TRBJ2-1|-
CASSPQTRELRIDEQFF
TGTGCCAGCAGTCCACAAACCAGGGAACTTAGGATTGATGAGCAGTTCTTC
>TRBV27|-|TRBJ1-2|-
CASSSVPGSPYGYTF
TGTGCCAGCAGTTCAGTGCCAGGGTCCCCATATGGCTACACCTTC
>TRBV9|TRBD2|TRBJ2-3|-
CASSVERGTDTQYF
TGTGCCAGCAGCGTAGAGCGGGGGACAGATACGCAGTATTTT
>TRBV28|-|TRBJ1-2|-
CASSLTAGNYGYTF
TGTGCCAGCAGTTTAACGGCAGGGAACTATGGCTACACCTTC
>TRBV9|TRBD1|TRBJ2-5|-
CASSDGTGREETQYF
TGTGCCAGCAGCGACGGGACAGGGAGAGAGGAGACCCAGTACTTC
>TRBV7-9|-|TRBJ1-5|once
CASGQDSTNQPQHF
TGTGCCAGCGGCCAGGACAGCACCAATCAGCCCCAGCATTTT
>TRBV21-1|-|TRBJ1-1|-
CASSPQRLQGDTEAFF
TGTGCCAGCAGCCCTCAACGGTTACAGGGGGACACTGAAGCTTTCTTT
>TRBV5-1|TRBD1|TRBJ1-2|-
CASRGQSMGGYTF
TGCGCCAGCAGGGGACAGTCAATGGGGGGCTACACCTTC
>TRBV18|-|TRBJ1-1|once
CASSPTRMNTEAFF
TGTGCCAGCTCACCGACCAGGATGAACACTGAAGCTTTCTTT
>TRBV27|-|TRBJ1-2|-
CASSLSSGSYGYTF
TGTGCCAGCAGTTTATCATCCGGGTCCTATGGCTACACCTTC
>TRBV5-6|TRBD1|TRBJ1-1|-
CASSLDSTGGEGLRTEAFF
TGTGCCAGCAGCTTGGACTCTACAGGGGGAGAAGGGTTGCGCACTGAAGCTTTCTTT
>TRBV25-1|TRBD2|TRBJ2-1|few
CASSRPGTRDEQFF
TGTGCCAGCAGTCGTCCCGGGACTAGAGATGAGCAGTTCTTC
>TRBV10-3|TRBD2|TRBJ2-1|-
CAISKLAGEVNEQFF
TGTGCCATCAGTAAGCTAGCGGGGGAGGTCAATGAGCAGTTCTTC
>TRBV4-1|-|TRBJ2-3|-
CASSLHLLAERTDTQYF
TGCGCCAGCAGCCTCCACCTACTAGCAGAAAGAACAGATACGCAGTATTTT
>TRBV5-6|-|TRBJ2-2|-
CASSEGGVRVNSKELFF
TGTGCCAGCAGCGAGGGGGGGGTTAGAGTAAACTCAAAGGAGCTGTTTTTT
>TRBV19|TRBD1|TRBJ2-2|-
CASSTGTANTGELFF
TGTGCCAGTAGTACCGGGACAGCGAACACCGGGGAGCTGTTTTTT
>TRBV12-5|-|TRBJ2-3|-
CASGYGTPDTQYF
TGTGCTAGTGGCTACGGGACACCAGATACGCAGTATTTT
>TRBV14|TRBD1|TRBJ1-2|-
CASSQDAPWTGIDYGYTF
TGTGCCAGCAGCCAAGATGCCCCTTGGACAGGGATTGACTATGGCTACACCTTC
>TRBV21-1|-|TRBJ2-1|-
CASSRTRLINEQFF
TGTGCCAGCAGCAGAACCAGACTAATCAATGAGCAGTTCTTC
>TRBV5-1|-|TRBJ1-6|-
CASGWGRKNSPLHF
TGCGCCAGCGGGTGGGGCAGAAAAAATTCACCCCTCCACTTT
>TRBV6-4|TRBD1|TRBJ1-6|-
CASSAWDRGTSPLHF
TGTGCCAGCAGTGCCTGGGACAGGGGAACTTCACCCCTCCACTTT
>TRBV4-3|TRBD1|TRBJ2-7|-
CASSQISPTGVSKGNEQYF
TGCGCCAGCAGCCAGATATCACCGACAGGGGTGAGTAAAGGCAACGAGCAGTACTTC
>TRBV28|-|TRBJ1-1|-
CASSPQLLDLGRGGVEAFF
TGTGCCAGCAGTCCCCAACTACTTGACCTCGGTAGGGGGGGCGTGGAAGCTTTCTTT
>TRBV5-8|-|TRBJ2-7|-
CASSPAGGYEQYF
TGTGCCAGCAGCCCGGCCGGGGGTTACGAGCAGTACTTC
>TRBV4-1|-|TRBJ1-1|-
CASSQDPGTEAFF
TGCGCCAGCAGCCAAGATCCAGGTACTGAAGCTTTCTTT
>TRBV10-2|TRBD2|TRBJ2-1|-
CATGGTSGGTSYNEQFF
TGCGCCACCGGGGGGACTAGCGGGGGGACATCCTACAATGAGCAGTTCTTC
>TRBV7-9|-|TRBJ2-5|-
CASSSRLEPQETQYF
TGTGCCAGCAGCTCCCGACTGGAGCCCCAAGAGACCCAGTACTTC
>TRBV4-2|-|TRBJ2-2|-
CASSQLRGENTGELFF
TGTGCCAGCAGCCAACTGAGAGGAGAAAACACCGGGGAGCTGTTTTTT
>TRBV15|-|TRBJ1-3|-
CATSSLKEVAGNTIYF
TGTGCCACCAGCAGTCTGAAGGAGGTAGCTGGAAACACCATATATTTT
>TRBV6-6|-|TRBJ1-2|-
CASSGSRTAPEGYTF
TGTGCCAGCAGTGGGAGTCGGACAGCCCCAGAGGGCTACACCTTC
>TRBV5-1|-|TRBJ1-3|-
CASSPRDHSGNTIYF
TGCGCCAGCAGCCCCCGGGATCACTCTGGAAACACCATATATTTT
>TRBV7-2|-|TRBJ1-6|-
CASSSLIAQGQHNSPLHF
TGTGCCAGCAGCTCCCTTATCGCTCAGGGGCAACATAATTCACCCCTCCACTTT
>TRBV7-2|-|TRBJ2-7|-
CASSSTGSLYF
TGTGCCAGCAGCTCAACAGGGTCCCTGTACTTC
>TRBV6-6|-|TRBJ1-4|-
CASSRGIGCEKLFF
TGTGCCAGCAGCCGGGGGATCGGATGCGAAAAACTGTTTTTT
>TRBV7-9|TRBD1|TRBJ1-1|few
CASRRDRANTEAFF
TGTGCCAGCAGGCGGGACAGGGCGAACACTGAAGCTTTCTTT
>TRBV7-2|TRBD1|TRBJ1-1|few
CASSSGTETLNTEAFF
TGTGCCAGCAGCTCAGGGACAGAAACGTTGAACACTGAAGCTTTCTTT
>TRBV5-1|-|TRBJ1-1|once
CASSLVGREGAEAFF
TGCGCCAGCAGCTTGGTTGGCAGGGAAGGGGCTGAAGCTTTCTTT
>TRBV5-6|-|TRBJ1-2|few
CASSLAGWGRNYGYTF
TGTGCCAGCAGCTTGGCCGGCTGGGGGCGCAACTATGGCTACACCTTC
>TRBV6-4|-|TRBJ2-1|-
CASRPTEVDEQFF
TGTGCCAGCAGACCGACAGAGGTGGATGAGCAGTTCTTC
>TRBV5-5|-|TRBJ2-4|once
CASSLWEKPKNIQYF
TGTGCCAGCAGCTTGTGGGAGAAGCCCAAAAACATTCAGTACTTC
>TRBV10-3|TRBD1|TRBJ1-2|-
CAIRGQGYGYTF
TGTGCCATCCGCGGACAGGGCTATGGCTACACCTTC
>TRBV5-1|-|TRBJ2-2|-
CASSWTDGVGTTGELFF
TGCGCCAGCAGCTGGACAGATGGGGTAGGAACCACCGGGGAGCTGTTTTTT
>TRBV5-4|TRBD1|TRBJ1-2|-
CASSGDRGRVGYTF
TGTGCCAGCAGCGGGGACAGGGGGCGGGTTGGCTACACCTTC
>TRBV5-5|TRBD1|TRBJ1-2|-
CASSLVIPRQGHFFYGYTF
TGTGCCAGCAGCTTGGTAATCCCTCGACAGGGACACTTCTTCTATGGCTACACCTTC
>TRBV27|TRBD1|TRBJ1-5|-
CASRSDRGLGNQPQHF
TGTGCCAGCCGCTCAGACAGGGGGCTGGGCAATCAGCCCCAGCATTTT
>TRBV12-5|-|TRBJ1-5|-
CASGLALPGHKGHSNQPQHF
TGTGCTAGTGGTTTGGCCCTACCGGGACACAAGGGTCATAGCAATCAGCCCCAGCATTTT
>TRBV7-9|TRBD2|TRBJ2-3|-
CASSLAGLTSGGTDTQYF
TGTGCCAGCAGCTTAGCAGGGCTGACTAGCGGTGGCACAGATACGCAGTATTTT
>TRBV6-6|-|TRBJ1-2|-
CASSCVGGCGYTF
TGTGCCAGCAGCTGCGTCGGGGGATGCGGCTACACCTTC
>TRBV11-2|-|TRBJ1-2|-
CASSPRPLPYGYTF
TGTGCCAGCAGCCCGCGGCCACTGCCCTATGGCTACACCTTC
>TRBV7-3|-|TRBJ2-5|-
CASSATGFETQYF
TGTGCCAGCAGCGCCACAGGTTTCGAGACCCAGTACTTC
>TRBV11-2|-|TRBJ1-1|-
CASSFARGPTEAFF
TGTGCCAGCAGCTTTGCCAGGGGTCCCACTGAAGCTTTCTTT
>TRBV11-2|TRBD2|TRBJ2-5|-
CASSHKGLAGPVQETQYF
TGTGCCAGCAGCCATAAAGGACTAGCGGGACCGGTCCAAGAGACCCAGTACTTC
>TRBV4-2|-|TRBJ1-5|-
CASSQGPGPGSNQPQHF
TGTGCCAGCAGCCAAGGCCCCGGGCCAGGGAGCAATCAGCCCCAGCATTTT